Below are 16 T cell receptor beta chains sequenced from a single sample in a study of cytomegalovirus exposure and HLA in healthy donors. This PCR relied on a set of 60 Vbeta primers and 13 Jbeta primers. Clones were sequenced by immunoSEQ multiplex PCR, and TCRdb holds only the in-frame ones, with some missing. This table has about 80,000 clones, approximately 60% appearing once. The sequencing input was PBMCs. All receptors come from a male donor in good health and CMV-seropositive.

The rearrangement joins TRBV30 to TRBJ2-3; tentatively, D is TRBD1 (6 bases). Deletions cut 0 bases from V and 2 bases from J, with 9 bases between. Germline CDR1 is GTSNPN and CDR2 is SVGIG (reference sequence). CDR3 size: 14 residues. This CDR3 is CAWSVQGPTDTQYF. The CDR3 coding sequence is TGTGCCTGGAGTGTACAGGGACCCACAGATACGCAGTATTTT.

J is TRBJ2-6 and V is TRBV5-1, with a possible D match to TRBD1 (5 bases). This CDR3 contains 14 residues. CDR1 and CDR2 from the germline V gene are SGHRS and YFSETQ. V was cut by 6 bases and J by 2 bases, with 9 bases left in between. The chain's CDR3 is CASTSGPGANVLTF. The CDR3 region has the DNA TGCGCCAGCACCTCAGGGCCTGGGGCCAACGTCCTGACTTTC.

This rearrangement joins TRBV9 to TRBJ2-7; a weak D match, TRBD2 (5 bases). The CDR3 runs to 15 residues. CDR1 and CDR2 from the germline V gene are SGDLS and YYNGEE. V lost 0 bases, J lost 5 bases, and 15 bases lay in between. CDR3 DNA sequence: TGTGCCAGCAGCGTAGCAAGCGGAAGAGCTGACGAGCAGTACTTC. This gives the protein CASSVASGRADEQYF.

This clone was seen only a few times. The chain has TRBV7-9 and TRBJ2-2, with a weak D call TRBD1 (5 bases). The ends were cut back, 4 bases at V and 2 bases at J, with 8 bases in the middle. The CDR3 extends over 14 amino acids. Germline V gene sequence: CDR1 SEHNR, CDR2 FQNEAQ (reference sequence). DNA for the CDR3: TGTGCCAGCAGCTCCAGGGAAAACACCGGGGAGCTGTTTTTT. It translates to CASSSRENTGELFF.

This clone was detected only a few times. The sample contains more than one DNA sequence encoding this CDR3. V and J are TRBV7-9 and TRBJ2-1; a possible D gene is TRBD1 (5 bases). Germline-derived CDR1 and CDR2 are SEHNR and FQNEAQ (reference sequence). The CDR3 runs 13 residues. Trimming shortened V by 3 bases and J by 3 bases, and 6 bases separated the two germline ends. In DNA form, the CDR3 reads TGTGCCAGCAGCTTGACAGACTACAATGAGCAGTTCTTC. This sequence encodes CASSLTDYNEQFF.

This clone occurred a few times. The V gene is TRBV18, the J gene TRBJ1-1; tentative D call: TRBD1 (6 bases). Germline V lookup: CDR1 KGHSH, CDR2 LQKENI. V was pared by 1 base and J by 8 bases, with 14 bases between. This CDR3 is built from 14 residues. CDR3 coding DNA: TGTGCCAGCTCACCACGGTCCTCGGACAGAGAAGCTTTCTTT. Its translation is CASSPRSSDREAFF.

The chain joins TRBV29-1 to TRBJ1-2; 7 bases fit TRBD1. The CDR3 loop spans 13 amino acids. With V trimmed by 6 bases and J by 2 bases, 6 bases remained unmatched. Germline-derived CDR1 and CDR2 are SQVTM and ANQGSEA. The CDR3 DNA follows: TGCAGCGTGGGGGACAGCCCCAACTATGGCTACACCTTC. It codes for CSVGDSPNYGYTF.

The chain couples TRBV14 to TRBJ2-7, with 11 nucleotides matching TRBD2. This CDR3 comprises 16 residues. Per the germline V gene, CDR1 is SGHDN and CDR2 is FVKESK. The V segment lost 0 bases and the J segment 7 bases; nucleotides outside the gene matches: 8. CDR3 loop: CASSQERLAGPSEQYF. CDR3 nucleotide sequence: TGTGCCAGCAGCCAAGAAAGACTAGCGGGACCCTCAGAGCAGTACTTC. The whole variable domain, filled in from reference TRBV14 and TRBJ2-7, reads EAGVTQFPSHSVIEKGQTVTLRCDPISGHDNLYWYRRVMGKEIKFLLHFVKESKQDESGMPNNRFLAERTGGTYSTLKVQPAELEDSGVYFCASSQERLAGPSEQYFGPGTRLTVT.

CDR3 sequence: CASSTWDRRSPYEQYF. CDR3 sequence (DNA): TGTGCCAGCAGTACCTGGGACAGAAGGTCCCCCTACGAGCAGTACTTC. V is TRBV27 and J is TRBJ2-7; 7 positions match TRBD1. The CDR3 covers 16 residues. Germline V gene sequence: CDR1 MNHEY, CDR2 SMNVEV (reference sequence). V was pared by 5 bases and J by 2 bases, with 12 bases of the junction left unmatched.

V usage is TRBV9 and J usage is TRBJ1-3; 7 bases match TRBD1. The junction had 6 bases not matched to a gene; V was cut back by 0 bases and J by 0 bases. There are 17 residues in the CDR3. Germline assignment: CDR1 SGDLS and CDR2 YYNGEE. CDR3 bases: TGTGCCAGCAGCGTAGAAGGACAGGTCTTCTCTGGAAACACCATATATTTT. This translates into CASSVEGQVFSGNTIYF.

The J gene is TRBJ1-2, the V gene TRBV28; 7 positions agree with TRBD1. Germline V gene sequence: CDR1 MDHEN, CDR2 SYDVKM. Losses at the gene ends were 6 bases for V and 3 bases for J; bases not matched to a gene: 10. The CDR3 totals 15 residues. The chain's CDR3 is CASSPGTAQDYGYTF. The CDR3 bases are TGTGCCAGCAGCCCTGGGACAGCCCAGGACTATGGCTACACCTTC.

This clone qualifies as medium-sized. The chain has TRBV6-6 and TRBJ1-3, with D possibly TRBD1 on 5 matching bases. Trimming took off 0 bases at V and 1 base at J, with 10 bases between the two ends. Germline V gene lookup returns CDR1 MNHNY and CDR2 SVGAGI (reference sequence). CDR3 size: 16 residues. In DNA form, the CDR3 reads TGTGCCAGCAGTTACTCTACGGAGGGGTCTGGAAACACCATATATTTT. This encodes CASSYSTEGSGNTIYF.

The gene calls are TRBV2 and TRBJ2-5; D is perhaps TRBD2 (6 bases). CDR3 length equals 16 residues. The V gene lost 4 bases and the J gene lost 4 bases, with 19 bases spanning the gap. Germline CDR1 and CDR2: SNHLY and FYNNEI. In DNA, the CDR3 is TGTGCCAGCAGTGCTAGCGATTTGAGGGCCAGAGAGACCCAGTACTTC. Its translation is CASSASDLRARETQYF.

This clone has just a few counts. The chain uses TRBV27 and TRBJ2-6; 7 bases agree with TRBD1. The V gene end was trimmed by 2 bases and the J gene end by 2 bases; junction bases not matched to a gene: 6. The CDR3 sequence is 17 residues long. Germline V gene sequence: CDR1 MNHEY, CDR2 SMNVEV (reference sequence). In DNA form, the CDR3 reads TGTGCCAGCAGTTTACTGACAGGGACGACTGGGGCCAACGTCCTGACTTTC. It encodes CASSLLTGTTGANVLTF.

The chain recombines TRBV9 with TRBJ1-6; D is ambiguous. CDR1 is SGDLS, CDR2 YYNGEE, per germline. Deletions cut 0 bases from V and 8 bases from J, with 12 bases between. The CDR3 runs to 15 residues. CDR3 coding DNA: TGTGCCAGCAGCGTAGACGAGGGAACGTATTCACCCCTCCACTTT. This codes for CASSVDEGTYSPLHF.

This clone was counted only a few times. J is TRBJ2-3 and V is TRBV5-6; possibly TRBD2 for D (5 bases). Between the trimmed V and J ends, which lost 4 bases and 2 bases, there was a span of 14 bases. The CDR3 contains 15 residues. CDR1 is SGHDT and CDR2 is YYEEEE in the germline V gene. CDR3 region: CASSLGLAPTDTQYF. The CDR3 DNA reads as TGTGCCAGCAGCCTTGGGCTAGCTCCCACAGATACGCAGTATTTT.